This TCR beta chain was retrieved from a study of cytomegalovirus exposure and HLA in healthy donors. Study in general: The 110 or so validation repertoires used the same platform as the 500 to 700 first-cohort repertoires, a later analysis reported.

The method was immunoSEQ multiplex PCR; TCRdb's version includes in-frame clones alone and lacks a portion of them. The sample has roughly 270,000 clones, 88% seen once; the top ten hold over 0.7%. Details on this clone: The antigen is undetermined.

Trimming took 3 bases from V and 1 from J; bases not matched to a gene: 16. In germline, CDR1 is LGHNA, CDR2 YSLEER. The CDR3 runs 21 residues. Study-level points and caveats: Usually a TCR sequence was rare, but some public TCRs were found in many donors.

The origin of this receptor is a woman in her late teens or twenties in good health and CMV-seronegative. The material sequenced was PBMCs. The chain employs TRBV4-3 and TRBJ2-1; 12 bases align to TRBD2. The DNA of the CDR3 is TGCGCCAGCAGCCATTTCAGAGGGGAACTAGCGGGAGGATGGTCCTACAATGAGCAGTTCTTC. Translation: CASSHFRGELAGGWSYNEQFF.